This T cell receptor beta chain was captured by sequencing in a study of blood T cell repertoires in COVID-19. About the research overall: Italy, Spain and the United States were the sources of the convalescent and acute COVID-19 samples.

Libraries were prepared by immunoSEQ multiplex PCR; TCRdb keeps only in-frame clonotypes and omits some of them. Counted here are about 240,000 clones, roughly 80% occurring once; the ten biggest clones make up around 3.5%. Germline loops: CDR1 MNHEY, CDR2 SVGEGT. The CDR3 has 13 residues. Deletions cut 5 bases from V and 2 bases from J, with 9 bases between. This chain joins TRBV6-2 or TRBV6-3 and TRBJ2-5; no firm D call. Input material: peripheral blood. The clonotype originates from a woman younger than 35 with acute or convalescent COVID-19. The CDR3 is CASSRVWQETQYF. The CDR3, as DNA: TGTGCCAGCAGTCGAGTCTGGCAAGAGACCCAGTACTTC.